The 31 T cell receptor beta chains in this list originate from one sample, sequenced in a study of PD-L1 blockade in urothelial cancer. Some clones are missing from TCRdb's copy, which holds only in-frame ones; the method was immunoSEQ multiplex PCR. The sample includes tens of thousands of clones, roughly 84% seen only once; the top ten take almost 3%. Time point in this sample: peripheral blood 6 weeks after treatment start. The material sequenced was PBMCs, taken around atezolizumab (anti-PD-L1) treatment. The source is a man aged 70-80 years with urothelial cancer.

The chain recombines TRBV28 with TRBJ2-1; perhaps TRBD2 as D (6 bases). Trimming pared 4 bases from V and 0 bases from J, leaving 10 bases between. The CDR3 has 15 residues. CDR1 MDHEN and CDR2 SYDVKM come from the germline V gene. The CDR3 loop is CASSSSAISYNEQFF. CDR3 nucleotides: TGTGCCAGCAGTTCTAGCGCCATCTCCTACAATGAGCAGTTCTTC. Complete variable domain (other parts from reference TRBV28 and TRBJ2-1): DVKVTQSSRYLVKRTGEKVFLECVQDMDHENMFWYRQDPGLGLRLIYFSYDVKMKEKGDIPEGYSVSREKKERFSLILESASTNQTSMYLCASSSSAISYNEQFFGPGTRLTVL.

This chain connects TRBV2 to TRBJ2-1; 12 positions agree with TRBD2. The CDR3 loop spans 15 amino acids. Germline-derived CDR1 and CDR2 are SNHLY and FYNNEI. J lost 6 bases, V lost 5 bases, and 5 bases had no gene match. The CDR3: CASSRLAGGGNEQFF. CDR3 DNA: TGTGCCAGCAGTCGTCTAGCGGGGGGGGGCAATGAGCAGTTCTTC.

This clone was picked up one time. The chain has TRBV7-2 and TRBJ1-4, with 8 nucleotides matching TRBD1. Germline values: CDR1 SGHTA, CDR2 FQGNSA. V was clipped by 3 bases and J by 5 bases; unmatched bases: 2. The CDR3 spans 14 residues. This CDR3 reads CASSFNRGNEKLFF. The CDR3 nucleotides are TGTGCCAGCAGCTTCAACAGGGGGAATGAAAAACTGTTTTTT.

The genes are TRBV9 and TRBJ2-1; no reliable D call. Germline-derived CDR1 and CDR2 are SGDLS and YYNGEE. The CDR3 sequence is 15 residues long. The germline V and J ends were trimmed by 4 bases and 5 bases, with 16 bases remaining between them. CDR3 protein: CASSQSQSPHNEQFF. As DNA, the CDR3 is TGTGCCAGCAGCCAGTCACAGAGTCCCCACAATGAGCAGTTCTTC.

The genes are TRBV4-1 and TRBJ2-7; 10 bases align to TRBD1. Per the germline V gene, CDR1 is MGHRA and CDR2 is YSYEKL. The CDR3 runs 15 residues. V was clipped by 4 bases and J by 7 bases; unmatched bases: 10. The CDR3 region is CASSRPGQGTGEQYF. In DNA, the CDR3 is TGCGCCAGCAGCCGGCCGGGACAGGGGACGGGAGAGCAGTACTTC.

V gene TRBV2 combines with J gene TRBJ1-2; D gene uncertain. CDR1 and CDR2 from the germline V gene are SNHLY and FYNNEI. The V and J ends lost 5 bases and 4 bases respectively, with 11 bases between them. The CDR3 covers 13 residues. This chain's CDR3 is CASSPAGSYGYTF. DNA for the CDR3: TGTGCCAGCAGTCCTGCGGGTAGCTATGGCTACACCTTC. Together with reference TRBV2 and TRBJ1-2, the CDR3 gives the full variable domain: EPEVTQTPSHQVTQMGQEVILRCVPISNHLYFYWYRQILGQKVEFLVSFYNNEISEKSEIFDDQFSVERPDGSNFTLKIRSTKLEDSAMYFCASSPAGSYGYTFGSGTRLTVV.

The gene calls are TRBV7-3 and TRBJ2-3, with 7 positions matching TRBD1. V was pared by 5 bases and J by 6 bases, with 8 bases of the junction left unmatched. This CDR3 contains 14 residues. Germline V gene sequence: CDR1 SGHTA, CDR2 FQGTGA. CDR3 in amino acids: CASSPDRWGDTQYF. CDR3 bases: TGTGCCAGCAGCCCGGACAGGTGGGGGGATACGCAGTATTTT.

The V call is TRBV13, the J call TRBJ1-3, with 7 bases fitting TRBD1. Germline CDR1 and CDR2: PRHDT and FYEKMQ (reference sequence). V lost 2 bases and J lost 5; bases outside the gene matches: 6. The CDR3 runs 15 residues. This CDR3 reads CASSLKQGERNTIYF. The CDR3 bases are TGTGCCAGCAGCTTAAAGCAGGGGGAAAGAAACACCATATATTTT.

This chain joins TRBV29-1 and TRBJ2-7, with 10 bases that match TRBD1. The CDR3 contains 15 residues. The V and J ends lost 3 bases and 4 bases, in that order; junction bases with no gene match: 9. CDR1 is SQVTM, CDR2 ANQGSEA, per germline. This CDR3 reads CSVESDRGGFYEQYF. The CDR3 DNA sequence: TGCAGCGTTGAGTCGGACAGGGGGGGTTTTTACGAGCAGTACTTC.

This chain uses TRBV11-2 with TRBJ2-1; 7 bases match TRBD2. The germline gives CDR1 SGHAT, CDR2 FQNNGV. This CDR3 has 14 residues. The junction had 4 bases not matched to a gene; V was cut back by 5 bases and J by 3 bases. CDR3 nucleotides: TGTGCCAGCAGCCCCGGGACTAACTACAATGAGCAGTTCTTC. Translated, it gives CASSPGTNYNEQFF.

The V and J genes are TRBV19 and TRBJ1-4; maybe TRBD1 (6 bases). V lost 4 bases and J 4 bases, leaving 10 bases between the germline ends. Germline V CDR1 and CDR2: LNHDA, SQIVND (reference sequence). The CDR3 runs 14 residues. The CDR3 DNA is TGTGCCAGTAGTACCGGACAGTTTAATGAAAAACTGTTTTTT. Translation: CASSTGQFNEKLFF.

The rearrangement joins TRBV2 to TRBJ1-2, with 8 bases identical to TRBD1. Germline V CDR1 and CDR2: SNHLY, FYNNEI. J lost 6 bases, V lost 7 bases, and 4 bases had no gene match. There are 12 residues in the CDR3. This CDR3 is CASIQDRDGYTF. CDR3 DNA: TGTGCCAGCATCCAGGACAGGGATGGCTACACCTTC. The full variable domain, in which reference TRBV2 and TRBJ1-2 provide the parts outside the CDR3, is EPEVTQTPSHQVTQMGQEVILRCVPISNHLYFYWYRQILGQKVEFLVSFYNNEISEKSEIFDDQFSVERPDGSNFTLKIRSTKLEDSAMYFCASIQDRDGYTFGSGTRLTVV.

The chain recombines TRBV18 with TRBJ2-2, with 7 bases aligning to TRBD1. Per the germline V gene, CDR1 is KGHSH and CDR2 is LQKENI. This CDR3 is 14 amino acids long. V dropped 3 bases and J dropped 3; count of bases not matched to a gene: 1. The CDR3 is CASSPTGDTGELFF. In DNA, the CDR3 is TGTGCCAGCTCACCTACAGGGGACACCGGGGAGCTGTTTTTT.

The chain carries TRBV4-1 and TRBJ2-4, with 14 bases identical to TRBD2. CDR1 is MGHRA, CDR2 YSYEKL, per germline. The CDR3 contains 20 residues. Germline trimming cut 1 base from V and 0 bases from J; bases unmatched to any gene: 8. Here the CDR3 DNA reads TGCGCCAGCAGCCAAGCCCGGACTAGCGGGGGGCCGCTAGCCAAAAACATTCAGTACTTC. Encoded protein: CASSQARTSGGPLAKNIQYF.

V usage is TRBV5-1 and J usage is TRBJ2-5; the match to TRBD1 covers 8 bases. V was clipped by 1 base and J by 5 bases; unmatched bases: 7. The CDR3 is made up of 15 amino acids. CDR1 and CDR2 from the germline V gene are SGHRS and YFSETQ. DNA for the CDR3: TGCGCCAGCAGCTTGCAGGGGGCCGCGGAGGAGACCCAGTACTTC. Protein sequence: CASSLQGAAEETQYF.

The sample holds one count of this clone. The chain combines TRBV27 with TRBJ1-1; 9 bases line up with TRBD1. The CDR3 totals 16 residues. The germline gives CDR1 MNHEY, CDR2 SMNVEV (reference sequence). The V segment lost 8 bases and the J segment 2 bases; nucleotides outside the gene matches: 12. This CDR3 is CASCYGGTGCNTEAFF. In DNA, the CDR3 is TGTGCCAGCTGCTATGGGGGGACAGGGTGCAACACTGAAGCTTTCTTT.

The V call is TRBV29-1, the J call TRBJ2-3; 7 bases match TRBD1. V lost 4 bases to trimming and J lost 6 bases; unmatched junction nucleotides: 7. This CDR3 is 13 amino acids long. Looked up from germline, CDR1 is SQVTM and CDR2 is ANQGSEA. The CDR3 nucleotides read TGCAGCGTTGGGGTACAGGGGCGGGATACGCAGTATTTT. It encodes CSVGVQGRDTQYF.

The chain is built from TRBV7-7 and TRBJ2-2; D is uncertain. V lost 1 base and J 6 bases, leaving 9 bases between the germline ends. From germline, CDR1 is SSHAT and CDR2 FNYEAQ (reference sequence). The CDR3 has 14 amino acids. The CDR3 DNA reads as TGTGCCAGCAGCTTAGAATGGAGCTCCGGGGAGCTGTTTTTT. It encodes CASSLEWSSGELFF.

This clone was detected only a few times. The rearrangement links TRBV7-3 to TRBJ2-3, with D possibly TRBD2 on 6 matching bases. V was shortened by 5 bases and J by 6 bases, with 15 bases between the two germline ends. Germline CDR1 reads SGHTA; CDR2 reads FQGTGA. The CDR3 length is 14 residues. The CDR3, as DNA: TGTGCCAGCAGCACCAGGGAGGCGGGGGATACGCAGTATTTT. Its translation: CASSTREAGDTQYF.

The chain is built from TRBV5-5 and TRBJ2-1, with 9 bases that match TRBD2. J lost 4 bases, V lost 2 bases, and 16 bases had no gene match. CDR3 length: 19 residues. The germline gives CDR1 SGHKS, CDR2 YYEKEE (reference sequence). CDR3 sequence: CASSLGRVAGVSFYNEQFF. The CDR3, as DNA: TGTGCCAGCAGCTTAGGTCGGGTAGCGGGAGTTAGTTTTTACAATGAGCAGTTCTTC.

With respect to this clone: This specimen includes other DNA sequences encoding the same CDR3. This chain links TRBV7-2 with TRBJ2-7; weak D call: TRBD1 (5 bases). CDR3 length equals 15 residues. V gave up 1 base and J gave up 0 bases, with 10 bases separating them. Germline lookup yields CDR1 SGHTA and CDR2 FQGNSA. The CDR3 loop reads CASSLVQGSSYEQYF. CDR3 nucleotide sequence: TGTGCCAGCAGCTTAGTTCAGGGTAGCTCCTACGAGCAGTACTTC.

The rearrangement uses TRBV25-1 and TRBJ2-6, with D possibly TRBD1 on 6 matching bases. Trimming removed 5 bases at V and 2 bases at J, with 19 bases between. Per germline, CDR1 MGHDK and CDR2 SYGVNS. The CDR3 is 18 residues long. The CDR3 DNA is TGTGCCAGCAGTCAAACAACAGGGAAGGTTGCTGGGGCCAACGTCCTGACTTTC. Encoded protein: CASSQTTGKVAGANVLTF. Full variable domain (missing parts from reference TRBV25-1 and TRBJ2-6): EADIYQTPRYLVIGTGKKITLECSQTMGHDKMYWYQQDPGMELHLIHYSYGVNSTEKGDLSSESTVSRIRTEHFPLTLESARPSHTSQYLCASSQTTGKVAGANVLTFGAGSRLTVL.

This clone was seen once. The genes are TRBV28 and TRBJ1-4; D remains ambiguous. The CDR3 runs 15 residues. The germline gives CDR1 MDHEN, CDR2 SYDVKM. V was pared by 5 bases and J by 4 bases, with 14 bases between. CDR3 nucleotides: TGTGCCAGCAGTATGCCTCCCCCGGGTAATGAAAAACTGTTTTTT. This translates into CASSMPPPGNEKLFF.

The J gene is TRBJ2-3, the V gene TRBV19, with 7 bases fitting TRBD1. The CDR3 sequence is 14 residues long. Germline values: CDR1 LNHDA, CDR2 SQIVND (reference sequence). V was clipped by 8 bases and J by 5 bases; unmatched bases: 10. Here the CDR3 reads CASRNDRVGDTQYF. The CDR3 region has the DNA TGTGCCAGTCGCAACGACAGGGTAGGAGATACGCAGTATTTT.

This chain joins TRBV29-1 and TRBJ1-6, with D possibly TRBD1 on 5 matching bases. The length of the CDR3 is 14 residues. Trimming removed 6 bases at V and 8 bases at J, with 17 bases between. CDR1 SQVTM and CDR2 ANQGSEA come from the germline V gene. The CDR3 here is CSVDLLGRDSPLHF. CDR3 in DNA: TGCAGCGTCGACTTACTCGGCAGGGATTCACCCCTCCACTTT.

The genes are TRBV6-1 and TRBJ2-5, with D possibly TRBD2 on 7 matching bases. Germline lookup yields CDR1 MNHNS and CDR2 SASEGT. The CDR3 is made up of 14 amino acids. Deletions cut 7 bases from V and 5 bases from J, with 17 bases between. The CDR3 region has the DNA TGTGCCAGCACCCGGGGGGCAGTTTGGGAGACCCAGTACTTC. The encoded protein is CASTRGAVWETQYF.

V usage is TRBV7-2 and J usage is TRBJ1-1; the D gene is possibly TRBD1 (6 bases). CDR1 is SGHTA, CDR2 FQGNSA, per germline. Trimming removed 2 bases at V and 0 bases at J, with 13 bases between. This CDR3 region has 16 residues. The CDR3 loop reads CASSLSPTGLNTEAFF. The CDR3 nucleotides are TGTGCCAGCAGCTTATCCCCGACAGGTCTGAACACTGAAGCTTTCTTT. The full variable domain, in which reference TRBV7-2 and TRBJ1-1 provide the parts outside the CDR3, is GAGVSQSPSNKVTEKGKDVELRCDPISGHTALYWYRQSLGQGLEFLIYFQGNSAPDKSGLPSDRFSAERTGGSVSTLTIQRTQQEDSAVYLCASSLSPTGLNTEAFFGQGTRLTVV.

The chain has TRBV28 and TRBJ2-1; 8 positions match TRBD2. The CDR3 sequence is 15 residues long. CDR1 is MDHEN, CDR2 SYDVKM, per germline. After removal of 4 bases from V and 9 bases from J, the junction contained 11 bases not matched to a gene. The CDR3 nucleotides read TGTGCCAGCAGTTCGGCGGGAGGAGGTTCGGGTGAGCAGTTCTTC. Translating it yields CASSSAGGGSGEQFF.

This chain joins TRBV25-1 and TRBJ2-3; D possibly corresponds to TRBD1 (6 bases). This CDR3 spans 15 amino acids. Germline V gene data show CDR1 as MGHDK and CDR2 as SYGVNS. Trimming left V 4 bases short and J 1 base short, with 12 bases between. In nucleotides, the CDR3 is TGTGCCAGCAGTGTAAAGGGGGTCCGCACAGATACGCAGTATTTT. This translates into CASSVKGVRTDTQYF.

V and J are TRBV29-1 and TRBJ2-5, with 8 bases aligning to TRBD1. Germline CDR1 and CDR2: SQVTM and ANQGSEA. V was clipped by 7 bases and J by 2 bases; unmatched bases: 3. CDR3 length: 12 amino acids. CDR3 in DNA: TGCAGCGGTTACAGGGGGCAAGAGACCCAGTACTTC. It translates to CSGYRGQETQYF.

V usage is TRBV5-6 and J usage is TRBJ2-5, with 13 nucleotides matching TRBD2. This CDR3 comprises 16 residues. The V gene end was trimmed by 3 bases and the J gene end by 0 bases; junction bases not matched to a gene: 2. Germline CDR1 and CDR2: SGHDT and YYEEEE. This chain's CDR3 is CASSSGLAGNQETQYF. The DNA of the CDR3 is TGTGCCAGCAGCTCGGGACTAGCGGGGAACCAAGAGACCCAGTACTTC.